This T cell receptor (beta chain) came from a study of shared clonotypes between healthy human individuals. In the study overall: Each donor's CD4 naive and CD4 memory cells filled three plates apiece, CD8 naive two, and CD8 memory one.

The repertoire was sequenced with immunoSEQ multiplex PCR; TCRdb's copy has only in-frame clones and lacks some. The table records some 2,500,000 clones, under 95% of them present only once. Healthy HIV-negative adults with no recent acute infections or vaccinations were recruited as donors. The CDR3 has 16 amino acids. Germline V gene data show CDR1 as SGDLS and CDR2 as YYNGEE. Trimming took off 0 bases at V and 2 bases at J, with 14 bases between the two ends. The TCR comes from a man between 18 and 35 years old in good health. Some clones in this sample may be carry-over from other donors' samples. The chain couples TRBV9 to TRBJ2-5; D unclear. Sequencing input: naive CD4+ T cells from PBMCs. Subset noted: CD45RA+ positively selected. CDR3 sequence: CASSVGGQRGQETQYF. The CDR3 DNA is TGTGCCAGCAGCGTAGGTGGTCAACGAGGTCAAGAGACCCAGTACTTC. The full variable domain, in which reference TRBV9 and TRBJ2-5 provide the parts outside the CDR3, is DSGVTQTPKHLITATGQRVTLRCSPRSGDLSVYWYQQSLDQGLQFLIQYYNGEERAKGNILERFSAQQFPDLHSELNLSSLELGDSALYFCASSVGGQRGQETQYFGPGTRLLVL.